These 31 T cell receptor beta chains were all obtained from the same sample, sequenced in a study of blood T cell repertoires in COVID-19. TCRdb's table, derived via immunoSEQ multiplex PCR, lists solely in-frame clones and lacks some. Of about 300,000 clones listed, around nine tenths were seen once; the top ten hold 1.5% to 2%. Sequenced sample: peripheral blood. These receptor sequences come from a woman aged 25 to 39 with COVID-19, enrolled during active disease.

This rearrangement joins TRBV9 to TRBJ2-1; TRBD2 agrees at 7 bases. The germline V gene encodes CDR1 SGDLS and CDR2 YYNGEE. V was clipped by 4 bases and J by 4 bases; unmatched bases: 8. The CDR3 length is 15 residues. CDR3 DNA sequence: TGTGCCAGCAGCCCCGGGAGCGGGGAATACAATGAGCAGTTCTTC. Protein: CASSPGSGEYNEQFF. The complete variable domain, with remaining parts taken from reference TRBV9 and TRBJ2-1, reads DSGVTQTPKHLITATGQRVTLRCSPRSGDLSVYWYQQSLDQGLQFLIQYYNGEERAKGNILERFSAQQFPDLHSELNLSSLELGDSALYFCASSPGSGEYNEQFFGPGTRLTVL.

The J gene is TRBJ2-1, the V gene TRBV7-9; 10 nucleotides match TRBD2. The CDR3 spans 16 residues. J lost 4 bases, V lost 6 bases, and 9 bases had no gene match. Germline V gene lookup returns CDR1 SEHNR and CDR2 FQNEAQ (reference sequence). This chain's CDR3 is CASSLWLAGVYNEQFF. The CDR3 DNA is TGTGCCAGCAGTTTGTGGCTAGCGGGGGTGTACAATGAGCAGTTCTTC. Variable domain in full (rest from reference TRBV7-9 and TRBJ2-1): DTGVSQNPRHKITKRGQNVTFRCDPISEHNRLYWYRQTLGQGPEFLTYFQNEAQLEKSRLLSDRFSAERPKGSFSTLEIQRTEQGDSAMYLCASSLWLAGVYNEQFFGPGTRLTVL.

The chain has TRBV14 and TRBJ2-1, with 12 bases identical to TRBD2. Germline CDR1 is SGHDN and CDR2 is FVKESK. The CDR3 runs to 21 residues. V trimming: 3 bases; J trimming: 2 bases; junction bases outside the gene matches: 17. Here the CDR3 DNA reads TGTGCCAGCAGCCATCATACGACTAGCGGGGGCCTGCCTTTCGCCTACAATGAGCAGTTCTTC. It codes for CASSHHTTSGGLPFAYNEQFF.

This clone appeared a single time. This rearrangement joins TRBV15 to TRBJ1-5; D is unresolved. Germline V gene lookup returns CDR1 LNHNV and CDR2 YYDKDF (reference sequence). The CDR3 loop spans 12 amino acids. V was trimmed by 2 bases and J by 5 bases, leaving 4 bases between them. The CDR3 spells CATSRRDQPQHF. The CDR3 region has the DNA TGTGCCACCAGCAGACGCGATCAGCCCCAGCATTTT.

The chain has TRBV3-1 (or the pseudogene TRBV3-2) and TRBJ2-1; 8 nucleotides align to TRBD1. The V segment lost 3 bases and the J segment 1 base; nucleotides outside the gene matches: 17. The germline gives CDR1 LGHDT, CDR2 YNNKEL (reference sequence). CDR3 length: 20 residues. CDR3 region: CASSHPRRTGSKGSYNEQFF. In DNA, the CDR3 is TGTGCCAGCAGCCACCCTAGGAGGACAGGGTCGAAGGGGTCCTACAATGAGCAGTTCTTC.

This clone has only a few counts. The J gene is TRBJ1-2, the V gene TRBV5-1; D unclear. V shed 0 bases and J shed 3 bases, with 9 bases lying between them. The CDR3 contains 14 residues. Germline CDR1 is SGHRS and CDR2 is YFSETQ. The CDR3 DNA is TGCGCCAGCAGCTTGGCGGGGATAGACTATGGCTACACCTTC. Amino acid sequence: CASSLAGIDYGYTF.

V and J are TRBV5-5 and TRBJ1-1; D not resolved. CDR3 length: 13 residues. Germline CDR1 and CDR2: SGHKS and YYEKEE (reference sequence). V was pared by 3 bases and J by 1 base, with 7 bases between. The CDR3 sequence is CASSSGRNTEAFF. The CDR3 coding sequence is TGTGCCAGCAGCTCGGGAAGGAACACTGAAGCTTTCTTT.

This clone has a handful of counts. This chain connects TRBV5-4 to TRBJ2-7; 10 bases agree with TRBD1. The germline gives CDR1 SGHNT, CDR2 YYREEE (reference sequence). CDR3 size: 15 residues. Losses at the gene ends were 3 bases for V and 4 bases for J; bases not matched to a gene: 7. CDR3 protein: CASSSGTGAAYEQYF. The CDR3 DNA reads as TGTGCCAGCAGCTCCGGGACAGGGGCCGCTTACGAGCAGTACTTC.

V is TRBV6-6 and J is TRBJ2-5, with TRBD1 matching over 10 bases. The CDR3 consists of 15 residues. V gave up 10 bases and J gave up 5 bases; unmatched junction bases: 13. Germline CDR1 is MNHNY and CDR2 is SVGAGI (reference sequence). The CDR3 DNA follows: TGTGCCACTAACAAGGACAGGGGGGAGGGGGAGACCCAGTACTTC. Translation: CATNKDRGEGETQYF.

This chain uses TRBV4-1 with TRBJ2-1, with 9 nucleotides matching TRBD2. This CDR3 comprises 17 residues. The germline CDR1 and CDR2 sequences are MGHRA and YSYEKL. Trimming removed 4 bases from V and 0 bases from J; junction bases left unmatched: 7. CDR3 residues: CASSPGLALSSYNEQFF. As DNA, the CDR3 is TGCGCCAGCAGCCCGGGACTAGCCCTGAGCTCCTACAATGAGCAGTTCTTC.

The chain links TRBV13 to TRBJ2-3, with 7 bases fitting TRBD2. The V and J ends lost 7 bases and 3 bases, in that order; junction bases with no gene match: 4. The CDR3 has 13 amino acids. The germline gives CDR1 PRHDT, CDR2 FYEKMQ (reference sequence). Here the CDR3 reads CASTGLGTDTQYF. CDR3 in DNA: TGTGCCAGCACCGGACTAGGGACAGATACGCAGTATTTT.

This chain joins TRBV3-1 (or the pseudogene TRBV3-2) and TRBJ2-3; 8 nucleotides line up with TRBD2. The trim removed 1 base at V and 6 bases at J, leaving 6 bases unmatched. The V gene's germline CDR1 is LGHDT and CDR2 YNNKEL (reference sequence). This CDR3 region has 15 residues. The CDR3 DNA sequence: TGTGCCAGCAGCCAAGCGGGGGGGCCGTGGGATACGCAGTATTTT. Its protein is CASSQAGGPWDTQYF.

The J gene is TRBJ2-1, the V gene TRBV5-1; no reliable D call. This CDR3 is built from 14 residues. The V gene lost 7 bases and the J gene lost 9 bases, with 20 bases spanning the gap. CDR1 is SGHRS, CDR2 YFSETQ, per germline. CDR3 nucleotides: TGCGCCAGCGGCTCCAGTCTTGAGGTCGGTGAGCAGTTCTTC. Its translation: CASGSSLEVGEQFF.

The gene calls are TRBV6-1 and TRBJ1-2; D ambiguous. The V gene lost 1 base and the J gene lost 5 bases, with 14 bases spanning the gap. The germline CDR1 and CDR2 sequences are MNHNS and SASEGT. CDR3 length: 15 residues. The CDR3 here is CASSEGASLAYGYTF. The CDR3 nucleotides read TGTGCCAGCAGTGAAGGGGCCAGCCTGGCTTATGGCTACACCTTC.

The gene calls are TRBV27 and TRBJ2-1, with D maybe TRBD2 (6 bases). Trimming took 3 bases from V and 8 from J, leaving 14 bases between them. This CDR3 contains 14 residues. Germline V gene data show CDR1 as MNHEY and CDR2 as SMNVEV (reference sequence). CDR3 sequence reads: CASSFYGLTDEQFF. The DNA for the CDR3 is TGTGCCAGCAGTTTCTACGGACTAACGGATGAGCAGTTCTTC.

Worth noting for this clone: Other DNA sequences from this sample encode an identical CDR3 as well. CDR3 nucleotide sequence: TGTGCCAGCAGCTTTCGACAGGGGTCATACGAGCAGTACTTC. This translates into CASSFRQGSYEQYF. This rearrangement joins TRBV11-3 to TRBJ2-7, with TRBD1 matching 8 bases. The germline CDR1 and CDR2 sequences are SGHNT and YENEEA. Trimming removed 3 bases from V and 4 bases from J; junction bases left unmatched: 5. CDR3 length: 14 amino acids.

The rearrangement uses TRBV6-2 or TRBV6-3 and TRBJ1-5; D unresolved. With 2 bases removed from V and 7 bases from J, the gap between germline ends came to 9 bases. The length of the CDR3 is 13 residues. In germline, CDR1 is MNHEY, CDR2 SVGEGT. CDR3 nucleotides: TGTGCCAGCAGTTACACGGGGAGACAGCCCCAGCATTTT. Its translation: CASSYTGRQPQHF.

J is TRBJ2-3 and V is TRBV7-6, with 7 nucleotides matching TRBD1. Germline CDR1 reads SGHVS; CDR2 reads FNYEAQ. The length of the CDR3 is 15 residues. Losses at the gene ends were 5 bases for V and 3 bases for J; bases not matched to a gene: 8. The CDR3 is CASSPHRGVTDTQYF. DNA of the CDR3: TGTGCCAGCAGCCCCCACAGGGGAGTAACAGATACGCAGTATTTT.

The chain's CDR3 is CASRRGINSPLHF. The CDR3 bases are TGTGCCAGCAGGAGGGGGATAAATTCACCCCTCCACTTT. The chain recombines TRBV6-5 with TRBJ1-6, with D perhaps TRBD1 (6 bases). V was pared by 6 bases and J by 7 bases, with 10 bases between. Germline assignment: CDR1 MNHEY and CDR2 SVGAGI. CDR3 length equals 13 residues.

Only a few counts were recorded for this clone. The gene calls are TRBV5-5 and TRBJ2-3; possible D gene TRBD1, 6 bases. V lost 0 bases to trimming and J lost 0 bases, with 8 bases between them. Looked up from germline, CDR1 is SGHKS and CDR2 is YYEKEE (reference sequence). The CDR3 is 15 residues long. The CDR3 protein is CASSLGRGSTDTQYF. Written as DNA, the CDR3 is TGTGCCAGCAGCTTGGGCAGGGGCAGCACAGATACGCAGTATTTT.

The CDR3 DNA is TGTGCCAGCAGCTCCGGACAGCTTTTCTATGGCTACACCTTC. It translates to CASSSGQLFYGYTF. The V call is TRBV7-8, the J call TRBJ1-2, with a possible D match to TRBD1 (6 bases). Trimming stripped 4 bases from V and 4 bases from J, with 13 bases between. This CDR3 has 14 amino acids. Germline loops: CDR1 SGHVS, CDR2 FQNEAQ.

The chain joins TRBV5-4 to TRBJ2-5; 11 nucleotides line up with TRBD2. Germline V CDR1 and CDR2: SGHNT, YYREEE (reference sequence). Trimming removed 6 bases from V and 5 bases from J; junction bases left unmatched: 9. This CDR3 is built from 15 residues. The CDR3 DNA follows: TGTGCCAGCACCCGAACCGGGACTAGCGGCGAGACCCAGTACTTC. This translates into CASTRTGTSGETQYF.

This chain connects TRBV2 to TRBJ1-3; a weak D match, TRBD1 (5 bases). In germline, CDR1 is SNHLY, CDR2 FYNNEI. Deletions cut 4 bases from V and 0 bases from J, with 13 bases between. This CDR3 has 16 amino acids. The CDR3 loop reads CASSARQLNSGNTIYF. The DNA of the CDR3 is TGTGCCAGCAGTGCAAGACAGCTTAACTCTGGAAACACCATATATTTT.

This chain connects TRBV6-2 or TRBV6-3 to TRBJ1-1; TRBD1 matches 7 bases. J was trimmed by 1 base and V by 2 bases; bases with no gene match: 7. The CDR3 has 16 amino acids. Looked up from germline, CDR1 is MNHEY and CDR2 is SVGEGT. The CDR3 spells CASSYPTGQPNTEAFF. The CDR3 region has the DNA TGTGCCAGCAGTTACCCCACGGGACAGCCGAACACTGAAGCTTTCTTT.

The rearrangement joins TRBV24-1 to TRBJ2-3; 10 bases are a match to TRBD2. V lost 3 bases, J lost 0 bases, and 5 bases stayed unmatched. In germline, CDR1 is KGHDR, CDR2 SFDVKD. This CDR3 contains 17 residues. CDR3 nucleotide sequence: TGTGCCACCAGTGATCTAACTAGCGGGACTAGCACAGATACGCAGTATTTT. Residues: CATSDLTSGTSTDTQYF.

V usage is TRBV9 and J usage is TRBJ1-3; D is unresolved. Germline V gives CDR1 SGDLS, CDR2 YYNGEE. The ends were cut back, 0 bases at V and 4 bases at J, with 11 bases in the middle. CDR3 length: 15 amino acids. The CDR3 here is CASSVDGRAGNTIYF. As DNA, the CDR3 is TGTGCCAGCAGCGTAGACGGGAGAGCAGGAAACACCATATATTTT.

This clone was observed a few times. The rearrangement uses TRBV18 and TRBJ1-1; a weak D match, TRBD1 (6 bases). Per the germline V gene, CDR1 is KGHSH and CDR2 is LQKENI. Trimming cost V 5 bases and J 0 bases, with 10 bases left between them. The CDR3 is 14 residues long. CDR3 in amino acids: CASSAGAMNTEAFF. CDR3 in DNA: TGTGCCAGCTCAGCAGGGGCCATGAACACTGAAGCTTTCTTT.

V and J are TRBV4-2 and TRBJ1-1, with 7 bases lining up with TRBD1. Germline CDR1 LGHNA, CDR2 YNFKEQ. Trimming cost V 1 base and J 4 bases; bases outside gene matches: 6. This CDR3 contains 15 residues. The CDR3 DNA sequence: TGTGCCAGCAGCCAAGCAAGGGGGCGCGGCACTGAAGCTTTCTTT. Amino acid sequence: CASSQARGRGTEAFF.

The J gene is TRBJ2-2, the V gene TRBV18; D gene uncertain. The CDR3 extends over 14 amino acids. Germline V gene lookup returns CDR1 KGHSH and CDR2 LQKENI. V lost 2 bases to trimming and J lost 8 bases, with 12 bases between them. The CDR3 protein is CASSPFTSGGELFF. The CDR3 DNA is TGTGCCAGCTCACCATTCACTTCAGGAGGGGAGCTGTTTTTT.

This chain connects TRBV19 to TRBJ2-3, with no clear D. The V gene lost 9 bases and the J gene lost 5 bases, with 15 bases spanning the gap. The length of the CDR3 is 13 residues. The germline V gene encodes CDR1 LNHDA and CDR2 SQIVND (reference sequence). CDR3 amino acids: CASRPLGEDTQYF. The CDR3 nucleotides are TGTGCCAGCCGCCCTCTCGGTGAAGATACGCAGTATTTT.

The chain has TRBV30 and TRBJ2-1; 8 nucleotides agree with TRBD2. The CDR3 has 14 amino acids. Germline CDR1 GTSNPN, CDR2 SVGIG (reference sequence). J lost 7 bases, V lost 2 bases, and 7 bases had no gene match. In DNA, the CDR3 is TGTGCCTGGAGTTTCGGGGGGGTTTTTAATGAGCAGTTCTTC. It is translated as CAWSFGGVFNEQFF.